This T cell receptor beta chain was identified in a study of blood T cell repertoires in COVID-19 (dated by TCRdb to the early 2020s). Describing the broader study: The collaborator samples originated in the United States, Italy and Spain and spanned the acute and convalescent phases of COVID-19. The prospective study material was composed of cDNA or gDNA derived from T cells, B-cell-depleted T cells, or PBMCs. Subjects who had been exposed to COVID-19, were actively infected with it, or had recovered from it provided the deeply sampled blood TCRbeta repertoires that made up the dataset. The repertoires were made available in a free public database intended to serve as a resource for research on the immune response to SARS-CoV-2. The samples were drawn from two sources: the first 160 participants of the ongoing ImmuneRACE study, and over 1,000 subjects contributed by 6 global collaborators. Sample metadata almost always included a de-identified subject ID, COVID-19 status, age in years and sex. HLA class I and class II types, where available, came from metadata supplied by the sample provider rather than from assay-based typing. Findings and caveats that apply to the study as a whole: The quantity of clinical and demographic metadata differed by source and by participant and was supplied without curation.

As encoded in the germline V gene, CDR1 is MNHEY while CDR2 is SVGAGI. The V and J ends are trimmed by 4 bases and 12 bases, leaving 15 bases between them. The CDR3 numbers 12 residues from cysteine through phenylalanine. Kept here is only the CDR3 DNA, which spans 36 bases and is read in frame from base 1. Whole blood was collected in K2EDTA tubes by collaborating institutions according to the institutions' own protocols. For TCRbeta analysis, collaborators shipped samples in one of three forms: frozen whole blood, isolated PBMCs, or DNA extracted from either of those sample types. In the case of this clone: The clone's antigen remains unknown. Per-base qualities were not stored, and no clone one base away is much larger.

TCRbeta CDR3 regions were amplified from genomic DNA by means of the immunoSEQ Assay, a bias-controlled multiplex PCR. The study's own analysis went as follows. The number of nucleated cells in each sample was estimated from the amplification of reference gene primers within the assay. To quantify the absolute abundance of each unique TCRbeta CDR3 rearrangement, sequence reads were collapsed and filtered. For each sample, productive Simpson clonality was calculated by taking the square root of Simpson's diversity index across productive rearrangements. This is the immuneACCESS table as TCRdb keeps it, with only in-frame sequences that have V and J called. A part of the clones is gone; compared with another copy, unresolved V genes explain less than half, and the rest is unexplained. The V and J calls and clone size were taken over from that table, and D and trimming were inferred from the DNA. Across this sample there are some 150,000 clones, with over 65% seen only once. The top ten hold about 5% of the sample.

The sequencing sample was made of peripheral blood. The clonotype comes from a human donor in a cohort sampled during active COVID-19. Here the chain combines TRBV6-5 and TRBJ1-1, and TRBD1 may be the D gene, going by 6 matching bases. The encoded CDR3 is CASSWQGLLTFF. At the DNA level, the sequence is TGTGCCAGCAGTTGGCAGGGGTTGTTGACTTTCTTT.